Below, 30 T cell receptor beta chains from the same sample are listed, as sequenced in a study of radiation and T cells in renal cell carcinoma. Time point reported: baseline pretreatment blood. Indicated treatment: 15 Gy SBRT to primary tumor, nephrectomy 4 weeks later. Clones were sequenced by immunoSEQ multiplex PCR, and TCRdb holds only the in-frame ones, with some missing. The sample contains about 150,000 clones, less than 90% of which appear only once. Specimen: blood, collected from a patient whose treatment included radiotherapy and nephrectomy. The receptors were gathered from a woman aged 70-85 years with renal cell carcinoma.

This clone was recorded only once. The CDR3 DNA reads as TGTGCCATCAGTGAGTCGAATCAGAAGGGAGGACAGCCCCAGCATTTT. It specifies CAISESNQKGGQPQHF. V usage is TRBV10-3 and J usage is TRBJ1-5; D is uncertain. V was shortened by 0 bases and J by 7 bases, with 16 bases between the two germline ends. CDR3 size: 16 residues. Germline V gives CDR1 ENHRY, CDR2 SYGVKD.

About this clone: The sample has other DNA sequences that encode this CDR3 too. The J gene is TRBJ2-5, the V gene TRBV5-4; perhaps TRBD1 as D (5 bases). The germline V gene has CDR1 SGHNT and CDR2 YYREEE (reference sequence). Trimming took off 0 bases at V and 5 bases at J, with 11 bases between the two ends. This CDR3 has 14 residues. The CDR3 loop reads CASSLGGGRETQYF. The CDR3 DNA is TGTGCCAGCAGCTTGGGGGGCGGTAGGGAGACCCAGTACTTC. Combining the CDR3 with reference TRBV5-4 and TRBJ2-5 gives the whole variable domain ETGVTQSPTHLIKTRGQQVTLRCSSQSGHNTVSWYQQALGQGPQFIFQYYREEENGRGNFPPRFSGLQFPNYSSELNVNALELDDSALYLCASSLGGGRETQYFGPGTRLLVL.

The table lists this clone with a few counts. The chain carries TRBV28 and TRBJ2-7; the D gene is possibly TRBD2 (6 bases). CDR3 length equals 13 residues. Trimming shortened V by 6 bases and J by 12 bases, and 21 bases separated the two germline ends. Germline V gives CDR1 MDHEN, CDR2 SYDVKM. CDR3 region: CASSRPANAGSYF. In DNA, the CDR3 is TGTGCCAGCAGCCGGCCGGCTAACGCGGGGTCGTACTTC.

The chain is built from TRBV28 and TRBJ1-6; 9 bases map to TRBD1. The CDR3 length is 15 residues. V lost 6 bases to trimming and J lost 6 bases; unmatched junction nucleotides: 6. The germline gives CDR1 MDHEN, CDR2 SYDVKM. The CDR3 is CASRGTGMVNSPLHF. Here the CDR3 DNA reads TGTGCCAGCAGAGGGACAGGGATGGTTAATTCACCCCTCCACTTT.

The rearrangement joins TRBV4-2 to TRBJ2-4; 13 bases map to TRBD2. The CDR3 is made up of 20 amino acids. V was pared by 0 bases and J by 4 bases, with 12 bases of the junction left unmatched. Germline assignment: CDR1 LGHNA and CDR2 YNFKEQ. The CDR3 region is CASSQELGTSGGAGKNIQYF. The CDR3 DNA reads TGTGCCAGCAGCCAAGAATTGGGAACTAGCGGGGGGGCCGGGAAAAACATTCAGTACTTC.

J is TRBJ2-7 and V is TRBV7-3; TRBD2 matches 9 bases. Looked up from germline, CDR1 is SGHTA and CDR2 is FQGTGA. The CDR3 covers 13 residues. Trimming removed 4 bases from V and 6 bases from J; junction bases left unmatched: 4. Here the CDR3 reads CASSSSGTVEQYF. CDR3 bases: TGTGCCAGCAGCTCTAGCGGGACAGTCGAGCAGTACTTC.

The chain uses TRBV6-6 and TRBJ1-1; D gene unclear. The germline gives CDR1 MNHNY, CDR2 SVGAGI (reference sequence). This CDR3 region has 12 residues. The CDR3 nucleotides are TGTGCTAGCGAACATACGAACACTGAAGCTTTCTTT. Its translation: CASEHTNTEAFF.

This rearrangement joins TRBV11-3 to TRBJ2-3; D gene ambiguous. The length of the CDR3 is 15 residues. Per germline, CDR1 SGHNT and CDR2 YENEEA. V gave up 2 bases and J gave up 4 bases, with 13 bases separating them. The CDR3: CASSLSSIRSDTQYF. The CDR3 coding sequence is TGTGCCAGCAGCTTATCCAGTATAAGGTCAGATACGCAGTATTTT. The complete variable domain, with remaining parts taken from reference TRBV11-3 and TRBJ2-3, reads EAGVVQSPRYKIIEKKQPVAFWCNPISGHNTLYWYLQNLGQGPELLIRYENEEAVDDSQLPKDRFSAERLKGVDSTLKIQPAELGDSAVYLCASSLSSIRSDTQYFGPGTRLTVL.

Only a few counts were recorded for this clone. The chain employs TRBV19 and TRBJ1-1, with TRBD1 matching 8 bases. In germline, CDR1 is LNHDA, CDR2 SQIVND (reference sequence). Trimming at V came to 6 bases and at J to 5 bases, leaving 5 bases not matched to a gene. The CDR3 is made up of 13 amino acids. CDR3 nucleotide sequence: TGTGCCAGTAGCGGACAGGGTCTGACTGAAGCTTTCTTT. The encoded protein is CASSGQGLTEAFF.

The chain employs TRBV27 and TRBJ1-5, with D unclear. This CDR3 spans 14 amino acids. V was clipped by 2 bases and J by 0 bases, with 5 bases between them. Germline values: CDR1 MNHEY, CDR2 SMNVEV (reference sequence). In nucleotides, the CDR3 is TGTGCCAGCAGTTTAGGCAGTAGCAATCAGCCCCAGCATTTT. Translation: CASSLGSSNQPQHF.

A word on this clone: Other DNA sequences in the same sample also yield this CDR3. This chain joins TRBV20-1 and TRBJ2-5; D remains ambiguous. Trimming took off 2 bases at V and 5 bases at J, with 6 bases between the two ends. Germline V gene data show CDR1 as DFQATT and CDR2 as SNEGSKA (reference sequence). This CDR3 comprises 11 residues. The CDR3 loop reads CSARLGETQYF. For the CDR3, the DNA is TGCAGTGCTAGACTCGGCGAGACCCAGTACTTC.

The V gene is TRBV30, the J gene TRBJ2-5; 8 bases agree with TRBD2. Trimming took 2 bases from V and 7 from J; bases not matched to a gene: 6. The CDR3 is 13 residues long. CDR1 and CDR2 (germline): GTSNPN, SVGIG (reference sequence). CDR3 in amino acids: CAWSQGRGGTQYF. Here the CDR3 DNA reads TGTGCCTGGAGTCAGGGTCGGGGGGGGACCCAGTACTTC.

The J gene is TRBJ1-1, the V gene TRBV19, with TRBD1 matching 7 bases. Trimming cost V 4 bases and J 5 bases; bases outside gene matches: 10. This CDR3 is 15 amino acids long. Germline V CDR1 and CDR2: LNHDA, SQIVND (reference sequence). DNA of the CDR3: TGTGCCAGTAGTAGCACCGGGACAGCTAGGACTGAAGCTTTCTTT. Protein product: CASSSTGTARTEAFF.

The V gene is TRBV7-2, the J gene TRBJ2-5; 11 bases agree with TRBD1. The CDR3 length is 14 residues. V trimming: 5 bases; J trimming: 5 bases; junction bases outside the gene matches: 4. Germline CDR1 is SGHTA and CDR2 is FQGNSA. In nucleotides, the CDR3 is TGTGCCAGCAGCCGGGACAGGGGGTCGGAGACCCAGTACTTC. This gives the protein CASSRDRGSETQYF.

This sequence joins TRBV5-1 and TRBJ1-2; D gene uncertain. V was clipped by 4 bases and J by 8 bases, with 12 bases between them. In germline, CDR1 is SGHRS, CDR2 YFSETQ. The CDR3 covers 12 residues. In nucleotides, the CDR3 is TGCGCCAGCAGCCAAGAGGGTCGCGGCTACACCTTC. It translates to CASSQEGRGYTF.

The chain joins TRBV6-5 to TRBJ1-6; 7 bases match TRBD1. V shed 6 bases, J shed 7 bases, and the junction held 9 bases outside the gene matches. In germline, CDR1 is MNHEY, CDR2 SVGAGI. This CDR3 has 15 residues. This chain's CDR3 is CASSLVTGANSPLHF. Here the CDR3 DNA reads TGTGCCAGCAGCCTTGTTACAGGGGCCAATTCACCCCTCCACTTT.

The chain couples TRBV27 to TRBJ1-5, with D possibly being TRBD1 (5 bases). This CDR3 has 13 residues. Trimming left V 8 bases short and J 2 bases short, with 10 bases between. Per the germline V gene, CDR1 is MNHEY and CDR2 is SMNVEV (reference sequence). The CDR3 DNA is TGTGCCAGCGGTGGAGGGGGCAATCAGCCCCAGCATTTT. Translation: CASGGGGNQPQHF.

This chain joins TRBV7-3 and TRBJ1-6, with D hard to call. V was shortened by 0 bases and J by 7 bases, with 4 bases between the two germline ends. The CDR3 runs 13 residues. Germline V gene data show CDR1 as SGHTA and CDR2 as FQGTGA. CDR3 loop: CASSLTVNSPLHF. Written as DNA, the CDR3 is TGTGCCAGCAGCTTAACGGTAAATTCACCCCTCCACTTT. The full variable domain, with the rest looked up from reference TRBV7-3 and TRBJ1-6, is GAGVSQTPSNKVTEKGKYVELRCDPISGHTALYWYRQSLGQGPEFLIYFQGTGAADDSGLPNDRFFAVRPEGSVSTLKIQRTERGDSAVYLCASSLTVNSPLHFGNGTRLTVT.

The V and J genes are TRBV7-3 and TRBJ1-4; perhaps TRBD1 as D (5 bases). Germline CDR1 SGHTA, CDR2 FQGTGA. The CDR3 runs 15 residues. V shed 1 base and J shed 8 bases, with 14 bases lying between them. The CDR3 DNA reads TGTGCCAGCAGCTTAAGGGCCGGGACGGACGAAAAACTGTTTTTT. This codes for CASSLRAGTDEKLFF.

This rearrangement joins TRBV7-2 to TRBJ2-6; D tentatively fits TRBD1 or TRBD2 (5 bases each). The CDR3 spans 16 residues. Germline V gene data show CDR1 as SGHTA and CDR2 as FQGNSA. Trimming removed 5 bases from V and 0 bases from J, with 11 bases in between. The CDR3 bases are TGTGCCAGCAGCCAGGGACGGGTCTCTGGGGCCAACGTCCTGACTTTC. Translated, it gives CASSQGRVSGANVLTF.

The chain combines TRBV15 with TRBJ1-2, with 8 bases aligning to TRBD1. From germline, CDR1 is LNHNV and CDR2 YYDKDF (reference sequence). V trimming: 0 bases; J trimming: 8 bases; junction bases outside the gene matches: 11. The CDR3 has 16 amino acids. CDR3 protein: CATSRDLYGQGAGYTF. The CDR3 DNA sequence: TGTGCCACCAGCAGAGATCTCTACGGCCAGGGGGCAGGCTACACCTTC.

The gene calls are TRBV7-6 and TRBJ1-2; tentative D call: TRBD1 (5 bases). This CDR3 has 15 amino acids. The V end was cut by 1 base, the J end by 4 bases, with 13 bases between. Per germline, CDR1 SGHVS and CDR2 FNYEAQ. CDR3 protein: CASSLGPGNSYGYTF. Here the CDR3 DNA reads TGTGCCAGCAGCTTAGGTCCAGGGAATAGCTATGGCTACACCTTC.

CDR3 nucleotides: TGTGCCAGCACCCCGGCAGGGGAGAACACCGGGGAGCTGTTTTTT. Encoded protein: CASTPAGENTGELFF. V is TRBV7-2 and J is TRBJ2-2; weak D call: TRBD1 (6 bases). The CDR3 sequence is 15 residues long. V gave up 7 bases and J gave up 1 base, with 13 bases separating them. Looked up from germline, CDR1 is SGHTA and CDR2 is FQGNSA.

This clone has a handful of counts. This sequence joins TRBV10-3 and TRBJ1-5; D is unresolved. V gave up 6 bases and J gave up 7 bases, with 22 bases separating them. The CDR3 is 16 residues long. Germline CDR1 reads ENHRY; CDR2 reads SYGVKD. The CDR3 spells CAISLSPPSSEQPQHF. The CDR3 DNA sequence: TGTGCCATCAGCCTGTCTCCTCCAAGTAGCGAGCAGCCCCAGCATTTT.

This chain links TRBV4-3 with TRBJ2-3; 8 nucleotides match TRBD2. The germline CDR1 and CDR2 sequences are LGHNA and YSLEER. The CDR3 is 17 amino acids. The ends lost 0 bases at V and 2 bases at J; junction bases unmatched: 7. In DNA form, the CDR3 reads TGCGCCAGCAGCCAAGATTCACTAGCGGCGGCCACAGATACGCAGTATTTT. Translating it yields CASSQDSLAAATDTQYF.

The rearrangement links TRBV6-1 to TRBJ2-1; 9 nucleotides match TRBD1. J gave up 3 bases and V 2 bases, and 5 bases lay outside the gene matches. The CDR3 covers 16 residues. Germline-derived CDR1 and CDR2 are MNHNS and SASEGT. CDR3 sequence reads: CASSEMGTGIYNEQFF. DNA for the CDR3: TGTGCCAGCAGTGAAATGGGGACAGGGATCTACAATGAGCAGTTCTTC.

CDR3 sequence: CASSPGGRIRTGELFF. Written as DNA, the CDR3 is TGTGCCAGCAGCCCGGGGGGGCGCATTAGAACCGGGGAGCTGTTTTTT. J is TRBJ2-2 and V is TRBV5-4; 8 bases agree with TRBD2. V was clipped by 4 bases and J by 5 bases; unmatched bases: 10. Per germline, CDR1 SGHNT and CDR2 YYREEE (reference sequence). This CDR3 is 16 amino acids long.

The V call is TRBV27, the J call TRBJ1-2, with 7 bases matching TRBD1. In germline, CDR1 is MNHEY, CDR2 SMNVEV (reference sequence). The CDR3 has 16 residues. Trimming removed 0 bases from V and 0 bases from J; junction bases left unmatched: 4. The CDR3 loop is CASSLSAGGPNYGYTF. The CDR3 region has the DNA TGTGCCAGCAGTTTATCGGCAGGGGGTCCTAACTATGGCTACACCTTC.

The genes are TRBV30 and TRBJ1-6; D remains ambiguous. Germline V gene sequence: CDR1 GTSNPN, CDR2 SVGIG (reference sequence). Deletions cut 0 bases from V and 8 bases from J, with 8 bases between. The CDR3 covers 13 residues. CDR3 DNA: TGTGCCTGGAGTGTACAAGGGTATTCACCCCTCCACTTT. As protein: CAWSVQGYSPLHF.

This chain joins TRBV6-6 and TRBJ1-5, with 9 bases fitting TRBD1. CDR1 is MNHNY, CDR2 SVGAGI, per germline (reference sequence). J was trimmed by 5 bases and V by 6 bases; bases with no gene match: 5. The CDR3 totals 14 residues. In DNA form, the CDR3 reads TGTGCCAGCAGAAGAAGACAGGGGGATCAGCCCCAGCATTTT. Translated, it gives CASRRRQGDQPQHF.